This T cell receptor (beta chain) is from a study of cytomegalovirus exposure and HLA in healthy donors. The CDR3 has 18 residues. The germline V gene encodes CDR1 SEHNR and CDR2 FQNEAQ (reference sequence). With 8 bases clipped from V and 0 bases from J, the junction kept 17 bases outside the gene matches. 13 Jbeta primers and 60 Vbeta primers were used for the PCR. Measured with immunoSEQ multiplex PCR; TCRdb has only the in-frame clones, and not every one. The table shows about 110,000 clones, with roughly 82% occurring only once. The receptor was derived from a man aged 30 to 45 in good health and CMV-seropositive. The chain uses TRBV7-9 and TRBJ2-3; 7 bases match TRBD1. The sample consisted of PBMCs. CDR3 coding DNA: TGTGCCAGCGGCCTCCCCACCGGCACAGGGGCTAGCACAGATACGCAGTATTTT. This sequence encodes CASGLPTGTGASTDTQYF. The variable domain in full, completed from reference TRBV7-9 and TRBJ2-3, reads DTGVSQNPRHKITKRGQNVTFRCDPISEHNRLYWYRQTLGQGPEFLTYFQNEAQLEKSRLLSDRFSAERPKGSFSTLEIQRTEQGDSAMYLCASGLPTGTGASTDTQYFGPGTRLTVL.